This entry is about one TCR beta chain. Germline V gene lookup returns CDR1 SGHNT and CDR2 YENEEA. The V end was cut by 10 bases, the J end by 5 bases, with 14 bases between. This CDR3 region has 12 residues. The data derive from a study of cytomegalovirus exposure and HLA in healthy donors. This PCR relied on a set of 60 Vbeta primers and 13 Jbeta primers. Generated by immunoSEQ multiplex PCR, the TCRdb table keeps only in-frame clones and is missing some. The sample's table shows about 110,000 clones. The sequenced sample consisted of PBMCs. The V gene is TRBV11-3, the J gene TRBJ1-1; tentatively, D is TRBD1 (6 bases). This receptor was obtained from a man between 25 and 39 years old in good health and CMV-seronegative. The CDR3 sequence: CATRGGDTEAFF. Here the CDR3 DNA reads TGTGCCACGAGGGGGGGGGATACTGAAGCTTTCTTT.